This is a list of T cell receptor beta chains from one sample in a study of Ad26.COV2.S vaccination and SARS-CoV-2 variants. Data came from immunoSEQ multiplex PCR; TCRdb stores just in-frame clones and leaves some out. The table shows about 680,000 clones, with around 92% occurring only once. The material was peripheral blood, obtained in a trial of Ad26.COV2.S vaccine versus placebo. These receptors came from a person between 18 and 65 years old who received the Ad26.COV2.S COVID-19 vaccine or a placebo. The CDR3 runs from the conserved cysteine through the conserved F or W. A D gene is named only where the DNA matches it firmly. Some rows mark clone size as missing; the rest say once, few, many or name a class of expanded clone.

-,TRBJ2-1,-,TRBV2,TGTGCCAGCAGTGATGCGCGTTCCTACAATGAGCAGTTCTTC,CASSDARSYNEQFF
TRBD2,TRBJ2-1,-,TRBV24-1,TGTGCCACCGGGGGGGGGAGCTACAATGAGCAGTTCTTC,CATGGGSYNEQFF
TRBD1,TRBJ2-7,-,TRBV18,TGTGCCAGCTCACCCCGGGACAGTTTATCCTACGAGCAGTACTTC,CASSPRDSLSYEQYF
-,TRBJ1-2,-,TRBV25-1,TGTGCCAGCAGTGCTGGGTATGGCTACACCTTC,CASSAGYGYTF
TRBD2,TRBJ2-7,few,TRBV3-1/TRBV3-2,TGTGCCAGCAGCCAAGAACCTAGCGGAGGCTACGAGCAGTACTTC,CASSQEPSGGYEQYF
-,TRBJ1-6,-,TRBV30,TGTGCCTGGAGTGTACTAGGCGAAGGGGAATCACCCCTCCACTTT,CAWSVLGEGESPLHF
-,TRBJ1-6,-,TRBV19,TGTGCCAGTATGCAGGGGATGAATAATTCACCCCTCCACTTT,CASMQGMNNSPLHF
-,TRBJ2-1,-,TRBV6-2/TRBV6-3,TGTGCCAGCAGTTACGGGGGGACCTACAATGAGCAGTTCTTC,CASSYGGTYNEQFF
-,TRBJ2-7,-,TRBV24-1,TGTGCCACGGGGGCAGGGGACTACGAGCAGTACTTC,CATGAGDYEQYF
-,TRBJ1-5,-,TRBV27,TGTGCCAGCAGTTCTGGACGGGGGGATCAGCCCCAGCATTTT,CASSSGRGDQPQHF
-,TRBJ2-3,-,TRBV1,TGCACCAGCAGCCAAGGACTAGCGGACACAGATACGCAGTATTTT,CTSSQGLADTDTQYF
-,TRBJ1-6,-,TRBV10-3,TGTGCCATCAGTGCCGCAGGGAATAATTCACCCCTCCACTTT,CAISAAGNNSPLHF
-,TRBJ2-7,-,TRBV6-5,TGTGCCAGCAGTACTCCCTTGCCCTACGAGCAGTACTTC,CASSTPLPYEQYF